This paragraph covers one T cell receptor beta chain sequence. Its antigen is not yet known. No per-base quality is available; no much larger clone lies one base away. The entry originates in a study of blood T cell repertoires in COVID-19 (dated by TCRdb to 2020 to 2021). Describing the broader study: Collaborator samples came from the United States, Italy and Spain and covered acute and convalescent phases of COVID-19. The material from the prospective study consisted of cDNA or gDNA derived from T cells, B-cell-depleted T cells, or PBMCs. Deeply sampled blood TCRbeta repertoires from subjects exposed to, actively infected with, or recovered from COVID-19 were included in the dataset. The repertoires were released in a freely available public database meant as a resource for research on the immune response to SARS-CoV-2. Samples came from the ongoing ImmuneRACE study (first 160 participants) plus 1,254 subjects from 6 global collaborators. Nearly every sample came with metadata listing a de-identified subject ID, COVID-19 status, age in years and sex. Where HLA class I and class II types were available, the types were taken from metadata supplied by the sample provider, not from assay-based typing.

CDR1 SEHNR and CDR2 FQNEAQ are derived from the germline V gene (reference sequence). The junction shows trimming of 5 bases on V and 7 bases on J, and the gene matches do not reach 6 bases of it. From the cysteine through the phenylalanine, the CDR3 covers 13 amino acids. Here the CDR3 DNA is all that survives: 39 bases in frame from base 1. Participants in the prospective study were aged roughly 18 to 90 years, lived in under 30 United States geographic areas, and enrolled through a virtual design. To assign participants to cohorts, the prospective study relied on clinical history that participants themselves reported in a screening survey and a study questionnaire. Exposed participants had been in contact with someone with a PCR-confirmed or clinician-diagnosed COVID-19 case within 2 weeks of study entry. In the prospective study, whole blood, serum and a nasopharyngeal or oropharyngeal swab were collected from each participant by mobile phlebotomists. Participants in the prospective study had the option to provide additional blood draws and questionnaires over a roughly 2-month period. Before DNA extraction, prospective study blood samples were shipped either frozen or at room temperature.

TCRbeta CDR3 regions were amplified from genomic DNA by means of the immunoSEQ Assay, a bias-controlled multiplex PCR. Regarding the original processing steps: The number of nucleated cells in each sample was estimated from the amplification of reference gene primers within the assay. To quantify the absolute abundance of each unique TCRbeta CDR3 rearrangement, sequence reads were collapsed and filtered. Productive Simpson clonality was computed per sample as the square root of Simpson's diversity index over productive rearrangements. TCRdb retrieved this table from immuneACCESS and kept in-frame rearrangements only. Not all clones are present; in checked studies, unresolved V genes account for under half, and no reason is known for the remainder. V, J and clone size derive from that table, while D and trimming were established from the DNA sequence. The sample table lists some 320,000 clones, 90% of them with a count of one. Less than 4% of the sample comes from the top ten.

Results and caveats for the whole study, not just this receptor: The amount of clinical and demographic metadata varied by source and participant and was provided uncurated.

Sequencing was carried out using PBMCs or T cells enriched from blood (not recorded which). The sequence is built from TRBV7-9 and TRBJ2-5, with 8 bases in between that match TRBD1. This TCR came from a woman aged 25 to 39 who had been exposed to COVID-19. Here is the DNA: TGTGCCAGCAGCCTTGACAGGGGAGGGACCCAGTACTTC. Its amino acids are CASSLDRGGTQYF.